This T cell receptor beta chain was captured in a study of shared clonotypes between healthy human individuals. A remark on this clone: The antigen remains unidentified.

CD45RO-negative cells were positively selected for CCR7, leaving out terminally differentiated effector memory CD45RA+ cells. Study results and limitations: Clonotypes that were shared across a handful of donors made up roughly 5% of naive CD4 clonotypes.

For each subset, genomic DNA was distributed in equal portions over several immunoSEQ plates. Repertoires were generated with immunoSEQ multiplex PCR, while TCRdb's copy carries only in-frame clones and drops some. The sample carries some 2 million clones, over 85% recorded once. V dropped 2 bases and J dropped 4; count of bases not matched to a gene: 10. The CDR3 loop spans 17 amino acids. CDR1 is MNHEY and CDR2 is SMNVEV in the germline V gene (reference sequence). This sequence was found in a man younger than 30 in good health. Sequencing was carried out using naive CD8+ T cells sorted from blood. The chain uses TRBV27 and TRBJ2-3, with 9 bases lining up with TRBD1. The CDR3 DNA is TGTGCCAGCAGTTTAGTGCAGGGACAGGGCAGGTCAGATACGCAGTATTTT. Its translation: CASSLVQGQGRSDTQYF.